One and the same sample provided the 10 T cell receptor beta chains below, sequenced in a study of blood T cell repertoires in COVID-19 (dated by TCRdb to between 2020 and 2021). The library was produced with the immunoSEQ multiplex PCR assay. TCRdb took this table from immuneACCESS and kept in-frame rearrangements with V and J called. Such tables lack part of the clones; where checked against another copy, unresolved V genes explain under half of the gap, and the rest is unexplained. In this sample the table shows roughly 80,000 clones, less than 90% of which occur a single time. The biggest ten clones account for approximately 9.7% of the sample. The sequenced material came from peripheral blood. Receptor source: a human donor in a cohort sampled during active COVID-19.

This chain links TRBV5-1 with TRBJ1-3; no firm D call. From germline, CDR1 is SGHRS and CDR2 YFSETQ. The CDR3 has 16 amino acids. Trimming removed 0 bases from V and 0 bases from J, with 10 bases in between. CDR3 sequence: CASSLDMISSGNTIYF. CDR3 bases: TGCGCCAGCAGCTTGGACATGATTTCCTCTGGAAACACCATATATTTT.

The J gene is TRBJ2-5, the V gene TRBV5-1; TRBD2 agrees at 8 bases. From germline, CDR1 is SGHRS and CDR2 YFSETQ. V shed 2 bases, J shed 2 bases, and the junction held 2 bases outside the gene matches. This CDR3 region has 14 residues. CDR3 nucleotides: TGCGCCAGCAGCTTTACTAGCGGACAAGAGACCCAGTACTTC. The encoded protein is CASSFTSGQETQYF. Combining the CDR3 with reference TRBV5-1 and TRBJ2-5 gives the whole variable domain KAGVTQTPRYLIKTRGQQVTLSCSPISGHRSVSWYQQTPGQGLQFLFEYFSETQRNKGNFPGRFSGRQFSNSRSEMNVSTLELGDSALYLCASSFTSGQETQYFGPGTRLLVL.

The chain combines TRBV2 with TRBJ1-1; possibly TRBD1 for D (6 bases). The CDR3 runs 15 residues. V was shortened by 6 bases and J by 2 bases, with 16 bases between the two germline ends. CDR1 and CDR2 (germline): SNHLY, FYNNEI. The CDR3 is CASSLESTGNTEAFF. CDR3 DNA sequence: TGTGCCAGCAGCTTAGAATCGACAGGAAACACTGAAGCTTTCTTT. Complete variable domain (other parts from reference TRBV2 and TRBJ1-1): EPEVTQTPSHQVTQMGQEVILRCVPISNHLYFYWYRQILGQKVEFLVSFYNNEISEKSEIFDDQFSVERPDGSNFTLKIRSTKLEDSAMYFCASSLESTGNTEAFFGQGTRLTVV.

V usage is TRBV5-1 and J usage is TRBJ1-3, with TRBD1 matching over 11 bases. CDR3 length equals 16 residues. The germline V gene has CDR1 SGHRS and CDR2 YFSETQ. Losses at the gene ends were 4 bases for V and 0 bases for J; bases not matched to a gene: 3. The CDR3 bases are TGCGCCAGCAGCGAGGACAGGGGGCTCTCTGGAAACACCATATATTTT. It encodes CASSEDRGLSGNTIYF.

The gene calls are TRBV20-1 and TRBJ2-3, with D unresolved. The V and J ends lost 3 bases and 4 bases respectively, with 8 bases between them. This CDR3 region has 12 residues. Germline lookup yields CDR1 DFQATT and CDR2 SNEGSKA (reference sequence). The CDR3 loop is CSASPLSDTQYF. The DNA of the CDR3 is TGCAGTGCTAGTCCCCTTTCAGATACGCAGTATTTT.

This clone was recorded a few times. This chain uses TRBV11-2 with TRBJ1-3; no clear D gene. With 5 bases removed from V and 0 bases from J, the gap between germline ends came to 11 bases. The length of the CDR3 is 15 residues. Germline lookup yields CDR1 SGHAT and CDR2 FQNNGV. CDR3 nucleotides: TGTGCCAGCAGCCCGGCCGGGTTCTCTGGAAACACCATATATTTT. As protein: CASSPAGFSGNTIYF.

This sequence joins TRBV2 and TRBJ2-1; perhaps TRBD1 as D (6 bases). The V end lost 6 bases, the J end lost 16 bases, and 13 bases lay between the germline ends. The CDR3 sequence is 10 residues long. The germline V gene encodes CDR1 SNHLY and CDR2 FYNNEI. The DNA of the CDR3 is TGTGCCAGCAGACGAGGGGACATTTTCTTC. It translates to CASRRGDIFF.

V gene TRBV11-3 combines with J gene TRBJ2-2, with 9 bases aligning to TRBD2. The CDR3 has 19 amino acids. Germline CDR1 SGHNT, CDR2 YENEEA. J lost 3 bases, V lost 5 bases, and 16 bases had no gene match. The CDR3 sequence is CASSREIVRGGLDTGELFF. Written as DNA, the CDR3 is TGTGCCAGCAGCCGAGAAATTGTGCGGGGGGGCCTAGACACCGGGGAGCTGTTTTTT.

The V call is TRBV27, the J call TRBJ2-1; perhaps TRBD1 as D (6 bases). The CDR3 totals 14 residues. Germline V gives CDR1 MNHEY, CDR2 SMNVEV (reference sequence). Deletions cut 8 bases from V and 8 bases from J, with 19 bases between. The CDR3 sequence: CASCPGGGLHEQFF. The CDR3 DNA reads TGTGCCAGCTGTCCTGGGGGCGGTTTGCATGAGCAGTTCTTC.

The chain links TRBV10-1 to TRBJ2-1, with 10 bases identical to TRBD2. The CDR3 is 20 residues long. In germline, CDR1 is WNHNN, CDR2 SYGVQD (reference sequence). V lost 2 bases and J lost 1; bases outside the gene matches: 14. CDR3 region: CASSEKRWLAGVRSYNEQFF. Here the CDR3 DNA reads TGCGCCAGCAGTGAGAAGAGATGGCTAGCGGGGGTTCGGTCCTACAATGAGCAGTTCTTC.